This TCR beta chain was sequenced in a study of cytotoxic CD8 clonotypes in ibrutinib-treated CLL. Using immunoSEQ multiplex PCR, the repertoire was profiled, and TCRdb retains in-frame clones only, with some absent. The sample lists around 150,000 clones; around nine tenths were seen once. The CDR3 runs 14 residues. Germline-derived CDR1 and CDR2 are SGHAT and FQDESV (reference sequence). After removal of 3 bases from V and 2 bases from J, the junction contained 3 bases not matched to a gene. The TCR was taken from a human donor with chronic lymphocytic leukemia. The source material was PBMCs, sampled at disease progression, from a patient treated with ibrutinib. The chain recombines TRBV11-1 with TRBJ2-5; 7 positions match TRBD1. The DNA for the CDR3 is TGTGCCAGCAGCTTGGGGACAGTACAAGAGACCCAGTACTTC. Protein sequence: CASSLGTVQETQYF.